One sample yielded the 9 T cell receptor beta chains listed below, sequenced in a study of blood T cell repertoires in COVID-19. The repertoire was sequenced with immunoSEQ multiplex PCR; TCRdb's copy has only in-frame clones and lacks some. Here the sample spans about 200,000 clones, more than 80% being singletons. The sample taken for sequencing was PBMCs or T cells enriched from blood (not recorded which). The receptor source for this set is a young woman who had recovered from COVID-19.

The chain has TRBV3-1 (or the pseudogene TRBV3-2) and TRBJ1-1, with a possible D match to TRBD1 (5 bases). CDR1 LGHDT and CDR2 YNNKEL come from the germline V gene (reference sequence). V lost 0 bases and J 5 bases, leaving 19 bases between the germline ends. The length of the CDR3 is 17 residues. CDR3 nucleotides: TGTGCCAGCAGCCAAGATTGGGCAGGGCTGAGGTTTACTGAAGCTTTCTTT. Its translation is CASSQDWAGLRFTEAFF.

This chain connects TRBV3-1 (or the pseudogene TRBV3-2) to TRBJ1-1; D not resolved. There are 14 residues in the CDR3. V shed 4 bases and J shed 1 base, with 10 bases lying between them. CDR1 is LGHDT and CDR2 is YNNKEL in the germline V gene (reference sequence). The CDR3 sequence is CASSPSTQNTEAFF. In DNA, the CDR3 is TGTGCCAGCAGCCCATCAACTCAGAACACTGAAGCTTTCTTT.

The rearrangement joins TRBV12-5 to TRBJ2-5, with 7 positions matching TRBD2. V was pared by 5 bases and J by 5 bases, with 11 bases of the junction left unmatched. The length of the CDR3 is 15 residues. Germline values: CDR1 LGHNT, CDR2 FRNRAP. DNA for the CDR3: TGTGCTAGTGGTACCGCCCTCGGGGGGTCTGAGACCCAGTACTTC. It encodes CASGTALGGSETQYF.

The J gene is TRBJ2-1, the V gene TRBV6-4; D remains unclear. The CDR3 sequence is 15 residues long. Germline CDR1 is MRHNA and CDR2 is SNTAGT. The V gene lost 6 bases and the J gene lost 0 bases, with 12 bases spanning the gap. The CDR3 sequence: CASSLDWSSYNEQFF. Here the CDR3 DNA reads TGTGCCAGCAGCCTAGACTGGAGCTCCTACAATGAGCAGTTCTTC.

This chain joins TRBV10-3 and TRBJ1-1; TRBD1 aligns across 8 bases. Unmatched junction bases numbered 1, after V lost 10 bases and J lost 3 bases. CDR3 length equals 11 residues. Germline lookup yields CDR1 ENHRY and CDR2 SYGVKD. The CDR3 DNA follows: TGTGCCACGACAGGGGACACTGAAGCTTTCTTT. It encodes CATTGDTEAFF.

This chain links TRBV5-1 with TRBJ2-3, with 12 bases fitting TRBD2. With V trimmed by 4 bases and J by 4 bases, 10 bases remained unmatched. CDR1 is SGHRS and CDR2 is YFSETQ in the germline V gene. This CDR3 is 17 amino acids long. The CDR3 reads CASSIWTSGVRSDTQYF. The CDR3 nucleotides are TGCGCCAGCAGCATTTGGACTAGCGGGGTCAGGTCAGATACGCAGTATTTT.

This chain connects TRBV10-3 to TRBJ2-1; possibly TRBD2 for D (6 bases). The germline V and J ends were trimmed by 10 bases and 0 bases, with 16 bases remaining between them. Germline CDR1 is ENHRY and CDR2 is SYGVKD. The CDR3 covers 15 residues. The CDR3 DNA reads as TGTGCCACCGTATCCGCGGGGAGCTCCTACAATGAGCAGTTCTTC. Translating it yields CATVSAGSSYNEQFF.

The chain uses TRBV7-9 and TRBJ1-3, with 9 bases fitting TRBD1. The germline V gene encodes CDR1 SEHNR and CDR2 FQNEAQ (reference sequence). The J segment lost 0 bases and the V segment lost 4 bases, leaving 4 bases of the junction unmatched. CDR3 length: 16 amino acids. DNA of the CDR3: TGTGCCAGCAGCTCCTTGGGACAGGGCTCTGGAAACACCATATATTTT. Protein product: CASSSLGQGSGNTIYF. The entire variable domain, with the rest obtained from reference TRBV7-9 and TRBJ1-3, is as follows: DTGVSQNPRHKITKRGQNVTFRCDPISEHNRLYWYRQTLGQGPEFLTYFQNEAQLEKSRLLSDRFSAERPKGSFSTLEIQRTEQGDSAMYLCASSSLGQGSGNTIYFGEGSWLTVV.

The chain employs TRBV28 and TRBJ2-7; the match to TRBD1 covers 8 bases. Per the germline V gene, CDR1 is MDHEN and CDR2 is SYDVKM. This CDR3 region has 18 residues. The ends lost 7 bases at V and 4 bases at J; junction bases unmatched: 21. CDR3 region: CASNPGRGLLAEGYEQYF. DNA for the CDR3: TGTGCCAGCAACCCCGGCAGGGGGCTTCTGGCGGAAGGTTACGAGCAGTACTTC.